The clone carrying this T cell receptor (beta chain) was counted ten times or more. This sample is part of a study of tumor-infiltrating lymphocytes in primary liver carcinoma. Researchers generated TCR beta cDNA from around 0.55 ug of total RNA, relying on a constant-region primer. Slightly modified ARM-PCR with three nested multiplex PCR rounds yielded TCR beta libraries. Use of TRBV1-TRBV30 forward primers with a C-beta reverse primer characterized the first two PCR rounds, which lasted nine to eleven cycles each. TCRdb re-analysed the multiplex PCR reads in MiXCR, keeping a single row per CDR3 protein. The table lists more than 75,000 distinct CDR3 sequences, around 70% of them singletons, with approximately 19% in the top ten. The CDR3 has 15 residues. CDR1 is LGHNA, CDR2 YNFKEQ, per germline. V lost 3 bases and J 5 bases, leaving 11 bases between the germline ends. Unsorted bulk tissue of about 20-30 mg yielded co-extracted RNA and DNA.

The chain has TRBV4-2 and TRBJ1-6; no clear D gene. The sequencing sample was made of liver tumor tissue from sampling region 1. The subset: tumor region T1, superior pole. This receptor was identified in a middle-aged man with primary liver carcinoma and hepatitis B virus infection. The CDR3 DNA sequence: TGTGCCAGCAGCCATCATAGGGAGAATAATTCACCCCTCCACTTT. Encoded protein: CASSHHRENNSPLHF.